The clone carrying this T cell receptor beta chain was counted between two and nine times. The data originate from a study of shared T cell receptors in the human thymus. The germline V gene encodes CDR1 SGHRS and CDR2 YFSETQ. Trimming cost V 2 bases and J 6 bases, with 9 bases left between them. The CDR3 covers 13 residues. TCRdb keeps only in-frame clones here, not all; method: immunoSEQ multiplex PCR. This table has about 660,000 clones, around 87% appearing once. These data also formed part of another study, on human thymus T cells.

The origin of this receptor is a boy less than two years old with a congenital heart defect. The rearrangement uses TRBV5-1 and TRBJ2-1, with D maybe TRBD2 (6 bases). What was sequenced was thymocytes. This chain's CDR3 is CASSLWEVNEQFF. For the CDR3, the DNA is TGCGCCAGCAGCTTATGGGAGGTCAATGAGCAGTTCTTC.